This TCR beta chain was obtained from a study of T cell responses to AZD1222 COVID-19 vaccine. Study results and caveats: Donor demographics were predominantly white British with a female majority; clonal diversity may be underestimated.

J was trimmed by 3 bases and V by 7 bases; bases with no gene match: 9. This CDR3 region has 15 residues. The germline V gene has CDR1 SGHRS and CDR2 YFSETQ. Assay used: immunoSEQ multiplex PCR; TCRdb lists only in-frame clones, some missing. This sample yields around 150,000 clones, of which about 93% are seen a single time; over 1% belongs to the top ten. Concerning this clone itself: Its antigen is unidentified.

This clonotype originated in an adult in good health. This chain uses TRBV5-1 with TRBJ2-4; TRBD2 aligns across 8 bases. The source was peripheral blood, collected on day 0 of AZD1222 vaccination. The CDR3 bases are TGCGCCAGCCGCCCGGGGGGGGCCAACAAAAACATTCAGTACTTC. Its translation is CASRPGGANKNIQYF. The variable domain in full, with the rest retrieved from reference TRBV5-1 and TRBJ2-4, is KAGVTQTPRYLIKTRGQQVTLSCSPISGHRSVSWYQQTPGQGLQFLFEYFSETQRNKGNFPGRFSGRQFSNSRSEMNVSTLELGDSALYLCASRPGGANKNIQYFGAGTRLSVL.